This T cell receptor beta chain was observed in a study of shared clonotypes between healthy human individuals. Positive CCR7 selection of CD45RO-negative cells yielded the naive CD8 cells, and terminally differentiated effector memory CD45RA+ cells were excluded. Sequencing used immunoSEQ multiplex PCR; TCRdb keeps in-frame clones, though not all of them. The data hold hundreds of thousands of clones, with about 98% observed a single time. This CDR3 region has 14 residues. CDR1 and CDR2 from the germline V gene are MNHEY and SMNVEV (reference sequence). The V gene end was trimmed by 6 bases and the J gene end by 4 bases; junction bases not matched to a gene: 9.

The material sequenced was naive CD8+ T cells sorted from blood. The chain uses TRBV27 and TRBJ2-7, with 7 bases aligning to TRBD2. The receptor was isolated from a man aged 30-40 years in good health. Here the CDR3 DNA reads TGTGCCAGCAGCCCCCACTCGGGGGGTTACGAGCAGTACTTC. Protein product: CASSPHSGGYEQYF.